This T cell receptor beta chain was recorded in a study of OX40 agonist ivuxolimab in advanced cancers. Assay: immunoSEQ multiplex PCR; the TCRdb copy retains only in-frame clones and omits some. The data contain 53,000 or so clones, roughly 73% of them seen just once; the ten biggest clones take up 2% to 3%. About this clone itself: Its antigen is as yet unknown.

Findings of the study overall: Expanded peripheral T-cell antigen specificity went undetermined.

This sample comprised CD4+ or CD8+ T cells sorted from blood, obtained in a trial of the OX40 agonist ivuxolimab. This clonotype was obtained from an adult with an advanced solid tumor such as melanoma, head and neck, liver or kidney cancer.

CDR3 sequence: CSVDRGYTSTDTQYF. As DNA, the CDR3 is TGCAGCGTTGATAGGGGTTACACTAGCACAGATACGCAGTATTTT. The chain has TRBV29-1 and TRBJ2-3, with D possibly matching TRBD1 (5 bases). With 3 bases removed from V and 0 bases from J, the gap between germline ends came to 13 bases. The length of the CDR3 is 15 residues. CDR1 and CDR2 from the germline V gene are SQVTM and ANQGSEA.